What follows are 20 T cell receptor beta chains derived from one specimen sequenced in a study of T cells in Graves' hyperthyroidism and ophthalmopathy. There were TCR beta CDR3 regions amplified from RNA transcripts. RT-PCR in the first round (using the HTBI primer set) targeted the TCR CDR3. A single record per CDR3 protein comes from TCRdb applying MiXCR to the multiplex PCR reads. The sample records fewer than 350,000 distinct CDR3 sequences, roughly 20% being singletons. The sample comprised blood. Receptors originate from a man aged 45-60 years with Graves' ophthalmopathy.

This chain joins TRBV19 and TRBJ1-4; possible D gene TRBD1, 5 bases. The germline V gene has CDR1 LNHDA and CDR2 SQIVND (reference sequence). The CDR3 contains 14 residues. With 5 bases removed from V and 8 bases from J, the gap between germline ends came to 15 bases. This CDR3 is CASSGTGSREKLFF. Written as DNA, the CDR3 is TGTGCCAGTAGTGGGACGGGGTCGAGGGAAAAACTGTTTTTT.

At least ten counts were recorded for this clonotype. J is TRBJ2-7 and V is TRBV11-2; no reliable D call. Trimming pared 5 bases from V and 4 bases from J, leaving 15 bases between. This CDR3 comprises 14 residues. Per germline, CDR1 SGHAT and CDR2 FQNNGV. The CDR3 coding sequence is TGTGCCAGCAGCCCCCACCCGGGCGGTTACGAGCAGTACTTC. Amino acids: CASSPHPGGYEQYF.

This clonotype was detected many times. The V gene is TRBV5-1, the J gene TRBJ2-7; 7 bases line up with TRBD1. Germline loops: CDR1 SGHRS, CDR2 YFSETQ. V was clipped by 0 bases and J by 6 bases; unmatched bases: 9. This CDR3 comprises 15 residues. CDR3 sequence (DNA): TGCGCCAGCAGCTTGGCGGACCTTGCAGGGGGCGAGCAGTACTTC. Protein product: CASSLADLAGGEQYF.

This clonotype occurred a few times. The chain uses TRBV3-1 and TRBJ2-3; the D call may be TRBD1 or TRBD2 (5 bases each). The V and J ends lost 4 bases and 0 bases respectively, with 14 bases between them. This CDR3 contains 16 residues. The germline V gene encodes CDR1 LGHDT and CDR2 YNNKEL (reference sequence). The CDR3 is CASSPWDVDSTDTQYF. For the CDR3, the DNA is TGTGCCAGCAGCCCCTGGGACGTCGATAGCACAGATACGCAGTATTTT.

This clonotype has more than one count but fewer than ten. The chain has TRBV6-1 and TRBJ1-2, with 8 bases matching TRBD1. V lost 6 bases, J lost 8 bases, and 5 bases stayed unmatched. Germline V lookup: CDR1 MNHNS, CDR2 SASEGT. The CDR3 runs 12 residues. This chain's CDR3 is CASSPDRAGYTF. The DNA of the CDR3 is TGTGCCAGCAGCCCGGACAGGGCGGGCTACACCTTC.

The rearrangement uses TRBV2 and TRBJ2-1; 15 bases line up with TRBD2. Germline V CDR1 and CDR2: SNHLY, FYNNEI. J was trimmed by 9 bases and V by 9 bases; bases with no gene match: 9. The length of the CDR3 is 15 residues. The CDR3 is CASTFRTSGRGEQFF. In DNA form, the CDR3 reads TGTGCCAGTACCTTCAGGACTAGCGGGAGGGGTGAGCAGTTCTTC.

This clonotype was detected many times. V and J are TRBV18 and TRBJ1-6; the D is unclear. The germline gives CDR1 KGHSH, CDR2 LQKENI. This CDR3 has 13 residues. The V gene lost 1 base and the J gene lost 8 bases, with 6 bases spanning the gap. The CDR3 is CASSPQTDSPLHF. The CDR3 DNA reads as TGTGCCAGCTCACCACAAACGGATTCACCCCTCCACTTT.

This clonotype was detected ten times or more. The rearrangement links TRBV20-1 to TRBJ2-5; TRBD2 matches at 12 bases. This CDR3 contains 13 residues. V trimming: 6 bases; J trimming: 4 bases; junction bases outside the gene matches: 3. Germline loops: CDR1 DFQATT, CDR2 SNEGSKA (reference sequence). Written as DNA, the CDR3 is TGCAGTGCCCGACTAGCGGGAGTAGAGACCCAGTACTTC. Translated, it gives CSARLAGVETQYF.

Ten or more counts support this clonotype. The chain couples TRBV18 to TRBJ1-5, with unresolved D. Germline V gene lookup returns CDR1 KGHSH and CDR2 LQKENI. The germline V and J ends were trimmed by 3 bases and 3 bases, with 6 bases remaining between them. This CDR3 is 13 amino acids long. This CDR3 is CASSPQHNQPQHF. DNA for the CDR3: TGTGCCAGCTCACCCCAACACAATCAGCCCCAGCATTTT.

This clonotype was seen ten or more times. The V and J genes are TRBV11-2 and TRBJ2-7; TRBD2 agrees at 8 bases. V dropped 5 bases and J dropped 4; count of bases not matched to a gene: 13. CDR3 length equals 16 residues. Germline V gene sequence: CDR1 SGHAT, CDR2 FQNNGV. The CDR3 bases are TGTGCCAGCAGCCCGAGCGGGAGCTCTCGTAGGTACGAGCAGTACTTC. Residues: CASSPSGSSRRYEQYF. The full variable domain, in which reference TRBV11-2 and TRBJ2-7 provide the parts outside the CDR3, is EAGVAQSPRYKIIEKRQSVAFWCNPISGHATLYWYQQILGQGPKLLIQFQNNGVVDDSQLPKDRFSAERLKGVDSTLKIQPAKLEDSAVYLCASSPSGSSRRYEQYFGPGTRLTVT.

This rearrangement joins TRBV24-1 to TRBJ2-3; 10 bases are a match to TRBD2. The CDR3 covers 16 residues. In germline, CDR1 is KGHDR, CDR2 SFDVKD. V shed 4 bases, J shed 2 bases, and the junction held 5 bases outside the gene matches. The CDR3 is CATSEYSGRPTDTQYF. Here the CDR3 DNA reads TGTGCCACCAGTGAGTATAGCGGGAGGCCCACAGATACGCAGTATTTT.

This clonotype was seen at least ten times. The CDR3 protein is CSAPRGGLAPPSTDTQYF. CDR3 sequence (DNA): TGCAGTGCTCCCCGAGGGGGGCTAGCCCCTCCGTCCACAGATACGCAGTATTTT. The rearrangement joins TRBV20-1 to TRBJ2-3; D might be TRBD1 or TRBD2, each matching 6 bases. Germline lookup yields CDR1 DFQATT and CDR2 SNEGSKA (reference sequence). The CDR3 sequence is 18 residues long. Deletions cut 5 bases from V and 2 bases from J, with 26 bases between.

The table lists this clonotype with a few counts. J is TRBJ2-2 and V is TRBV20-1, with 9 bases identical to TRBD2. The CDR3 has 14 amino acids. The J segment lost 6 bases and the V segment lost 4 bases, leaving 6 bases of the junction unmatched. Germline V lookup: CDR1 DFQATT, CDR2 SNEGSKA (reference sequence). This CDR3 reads CSAKGAGGPGELFF. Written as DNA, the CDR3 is TGCAGTGCTAAGGGAGCGGGAGGCCCCGGGGAGCTGTTTTTT.

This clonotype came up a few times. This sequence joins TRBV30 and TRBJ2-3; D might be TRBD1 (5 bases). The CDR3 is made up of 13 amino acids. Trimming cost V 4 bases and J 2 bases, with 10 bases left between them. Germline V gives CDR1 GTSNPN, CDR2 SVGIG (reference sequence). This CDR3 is CAWTKGLTDTQYF. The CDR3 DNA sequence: TGTGCCTGGACTAAGGGGCTCACAGATACGCAGTATTTT.

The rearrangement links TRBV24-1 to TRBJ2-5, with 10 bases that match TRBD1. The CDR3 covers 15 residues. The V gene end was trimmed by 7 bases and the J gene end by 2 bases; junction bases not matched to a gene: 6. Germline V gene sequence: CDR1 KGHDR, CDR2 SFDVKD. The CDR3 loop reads CATRPGTGVQETQYF. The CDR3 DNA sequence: TGTGCCACCAGACCCGGGACAGGGGTACAAGAGACCCAGTACTTC.

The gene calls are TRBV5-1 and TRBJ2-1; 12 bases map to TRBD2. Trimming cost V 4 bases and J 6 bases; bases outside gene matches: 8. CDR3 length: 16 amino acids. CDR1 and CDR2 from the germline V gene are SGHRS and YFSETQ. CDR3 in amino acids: CASSPGLAGRSNEQFF. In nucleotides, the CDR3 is TGCGCCAGCAGCCCCGGACTAGCGGGAAGGTCCAATGAGCAGTTCTTC.

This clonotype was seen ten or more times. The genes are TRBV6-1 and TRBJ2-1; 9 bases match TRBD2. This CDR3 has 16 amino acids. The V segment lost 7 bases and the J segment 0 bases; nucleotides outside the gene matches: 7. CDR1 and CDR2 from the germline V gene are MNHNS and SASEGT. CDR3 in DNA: TGTGCCAGCATCTCTAGCGGGATGAGCTCCTACAATGAGCAGTTCTTC. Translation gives CASISSGMSSYNEQFF.

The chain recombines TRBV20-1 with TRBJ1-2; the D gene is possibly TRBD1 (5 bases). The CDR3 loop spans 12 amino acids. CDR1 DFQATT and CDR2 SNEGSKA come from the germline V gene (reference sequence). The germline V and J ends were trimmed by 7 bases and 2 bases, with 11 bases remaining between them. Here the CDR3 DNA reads TGCAGTGGTTCGGACACCAACTATGGCTACACCTTC. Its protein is CSGSDTNYGYTF.

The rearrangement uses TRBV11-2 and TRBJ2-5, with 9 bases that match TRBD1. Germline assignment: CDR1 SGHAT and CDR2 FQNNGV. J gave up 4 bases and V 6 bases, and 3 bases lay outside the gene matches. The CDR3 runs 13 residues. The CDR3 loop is CASRPDRGETQYF. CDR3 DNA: TGTGCCAGCAGACCGGACAGGGGAGAGACCCAGTACTTC. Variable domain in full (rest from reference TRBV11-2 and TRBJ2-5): EAGVAQSPRYKIIEKRQSVAFWCNPISGHATLYWYQQILGQGPKLLIQFQNNGVVDDSQLPKDRFSAERLKGVDSTLKIQPAKLEDSAVYLCASRPDRGETQYFGPGTRLLVL.

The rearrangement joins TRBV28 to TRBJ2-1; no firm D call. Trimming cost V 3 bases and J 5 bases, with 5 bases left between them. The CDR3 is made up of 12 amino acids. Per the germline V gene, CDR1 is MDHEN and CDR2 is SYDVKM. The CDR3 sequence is CASSFWDNEQFF. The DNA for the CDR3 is TGTGCCAGCAGTTTCTGGGACAATGAGCAGTTCTTC.